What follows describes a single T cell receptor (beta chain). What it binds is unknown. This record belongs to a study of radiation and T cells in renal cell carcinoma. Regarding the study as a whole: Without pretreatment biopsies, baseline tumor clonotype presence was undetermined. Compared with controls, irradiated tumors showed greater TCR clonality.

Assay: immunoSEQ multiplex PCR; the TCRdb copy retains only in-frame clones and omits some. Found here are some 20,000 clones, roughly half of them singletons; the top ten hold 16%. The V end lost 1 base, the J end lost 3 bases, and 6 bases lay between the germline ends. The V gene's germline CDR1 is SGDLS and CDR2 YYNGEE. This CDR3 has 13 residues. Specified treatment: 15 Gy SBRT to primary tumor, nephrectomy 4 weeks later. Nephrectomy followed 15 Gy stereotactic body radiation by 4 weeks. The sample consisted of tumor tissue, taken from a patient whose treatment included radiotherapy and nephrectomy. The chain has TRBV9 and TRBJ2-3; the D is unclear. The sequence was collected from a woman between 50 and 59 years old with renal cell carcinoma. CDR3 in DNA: TGTGCCAGCAGCGTATTAGGGACAGATACGCAGTATTTT. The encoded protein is CASSVLGTDTQYF.